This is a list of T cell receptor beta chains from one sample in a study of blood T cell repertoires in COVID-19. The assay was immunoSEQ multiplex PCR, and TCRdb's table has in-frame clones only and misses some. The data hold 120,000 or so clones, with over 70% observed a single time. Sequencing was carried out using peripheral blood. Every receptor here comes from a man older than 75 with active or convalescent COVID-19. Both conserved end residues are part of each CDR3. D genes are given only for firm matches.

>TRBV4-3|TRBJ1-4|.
CASSQAAWAEKLFF
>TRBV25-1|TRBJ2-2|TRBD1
CASRGAGGRELFF
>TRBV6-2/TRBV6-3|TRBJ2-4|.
CASSSVLGLAKNIQYF
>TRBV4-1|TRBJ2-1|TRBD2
CASSQDTRGGYNEQFF
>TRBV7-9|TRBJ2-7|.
CASSSSLRVYEQYF
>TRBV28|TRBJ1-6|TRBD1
CASSLVGTGSSPLHF
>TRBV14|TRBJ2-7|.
CASSQGQGDEQYF
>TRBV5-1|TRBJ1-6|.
CASSSGTSDNSPLHF
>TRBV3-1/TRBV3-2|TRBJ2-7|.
CASSQYVEQYF
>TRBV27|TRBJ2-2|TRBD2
CASRGRGREGYGELFF
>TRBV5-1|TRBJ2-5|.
CASSLSRGDETQYF
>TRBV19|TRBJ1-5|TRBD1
CASISGDRLNQPQHF
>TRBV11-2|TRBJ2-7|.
CASSLGDISSYEQYF
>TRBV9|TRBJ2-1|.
CASSATSEQFF
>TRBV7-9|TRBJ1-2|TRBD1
CASSWAHPGQGANGYTF
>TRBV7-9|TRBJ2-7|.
CASSLSPSYEQYF
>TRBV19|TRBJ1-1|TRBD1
CASSVQGLLDTEAFF
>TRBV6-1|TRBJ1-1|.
CASSERGSGEAFF
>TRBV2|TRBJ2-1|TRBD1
CASSGRTGGNEQFF
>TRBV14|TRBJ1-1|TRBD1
CASSQYRGRDATEAFF
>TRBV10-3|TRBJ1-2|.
CAISALDRDGYTF
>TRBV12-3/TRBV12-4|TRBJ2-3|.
CASSNTWDTQYF
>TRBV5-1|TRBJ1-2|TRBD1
CASSEGQSILYGYTF
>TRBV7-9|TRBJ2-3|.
CASSPRDEATDTQYF
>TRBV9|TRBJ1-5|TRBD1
CASSVGTGGRNQPQHF
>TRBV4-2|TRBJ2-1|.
CASSQDGENEQFF
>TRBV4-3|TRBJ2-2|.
CASRRVEESGELFF
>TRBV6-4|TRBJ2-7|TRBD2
CASSDRLAATPGYEQYF
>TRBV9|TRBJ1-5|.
CASSVDGSNQPQHF
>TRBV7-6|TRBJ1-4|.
CASSSSRGTNEKLFF
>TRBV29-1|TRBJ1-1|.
CSLGGEGDTEAFF